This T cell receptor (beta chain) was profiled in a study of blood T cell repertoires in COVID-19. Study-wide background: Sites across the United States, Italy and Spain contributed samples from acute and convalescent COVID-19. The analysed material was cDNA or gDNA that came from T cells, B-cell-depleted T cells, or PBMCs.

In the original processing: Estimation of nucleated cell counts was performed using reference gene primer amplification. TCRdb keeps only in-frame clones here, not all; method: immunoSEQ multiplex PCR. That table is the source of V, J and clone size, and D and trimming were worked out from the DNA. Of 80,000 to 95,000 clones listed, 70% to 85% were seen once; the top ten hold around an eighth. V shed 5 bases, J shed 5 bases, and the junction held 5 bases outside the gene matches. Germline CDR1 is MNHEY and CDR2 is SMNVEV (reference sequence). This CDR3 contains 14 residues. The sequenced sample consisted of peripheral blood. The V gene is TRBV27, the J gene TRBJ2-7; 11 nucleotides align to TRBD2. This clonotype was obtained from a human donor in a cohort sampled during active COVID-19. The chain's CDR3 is CASSTSGGYNEQYF. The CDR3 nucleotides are TGTGCCAGCAGTACTAGCGGGGGCTACAACGAGCAGTACTTC.